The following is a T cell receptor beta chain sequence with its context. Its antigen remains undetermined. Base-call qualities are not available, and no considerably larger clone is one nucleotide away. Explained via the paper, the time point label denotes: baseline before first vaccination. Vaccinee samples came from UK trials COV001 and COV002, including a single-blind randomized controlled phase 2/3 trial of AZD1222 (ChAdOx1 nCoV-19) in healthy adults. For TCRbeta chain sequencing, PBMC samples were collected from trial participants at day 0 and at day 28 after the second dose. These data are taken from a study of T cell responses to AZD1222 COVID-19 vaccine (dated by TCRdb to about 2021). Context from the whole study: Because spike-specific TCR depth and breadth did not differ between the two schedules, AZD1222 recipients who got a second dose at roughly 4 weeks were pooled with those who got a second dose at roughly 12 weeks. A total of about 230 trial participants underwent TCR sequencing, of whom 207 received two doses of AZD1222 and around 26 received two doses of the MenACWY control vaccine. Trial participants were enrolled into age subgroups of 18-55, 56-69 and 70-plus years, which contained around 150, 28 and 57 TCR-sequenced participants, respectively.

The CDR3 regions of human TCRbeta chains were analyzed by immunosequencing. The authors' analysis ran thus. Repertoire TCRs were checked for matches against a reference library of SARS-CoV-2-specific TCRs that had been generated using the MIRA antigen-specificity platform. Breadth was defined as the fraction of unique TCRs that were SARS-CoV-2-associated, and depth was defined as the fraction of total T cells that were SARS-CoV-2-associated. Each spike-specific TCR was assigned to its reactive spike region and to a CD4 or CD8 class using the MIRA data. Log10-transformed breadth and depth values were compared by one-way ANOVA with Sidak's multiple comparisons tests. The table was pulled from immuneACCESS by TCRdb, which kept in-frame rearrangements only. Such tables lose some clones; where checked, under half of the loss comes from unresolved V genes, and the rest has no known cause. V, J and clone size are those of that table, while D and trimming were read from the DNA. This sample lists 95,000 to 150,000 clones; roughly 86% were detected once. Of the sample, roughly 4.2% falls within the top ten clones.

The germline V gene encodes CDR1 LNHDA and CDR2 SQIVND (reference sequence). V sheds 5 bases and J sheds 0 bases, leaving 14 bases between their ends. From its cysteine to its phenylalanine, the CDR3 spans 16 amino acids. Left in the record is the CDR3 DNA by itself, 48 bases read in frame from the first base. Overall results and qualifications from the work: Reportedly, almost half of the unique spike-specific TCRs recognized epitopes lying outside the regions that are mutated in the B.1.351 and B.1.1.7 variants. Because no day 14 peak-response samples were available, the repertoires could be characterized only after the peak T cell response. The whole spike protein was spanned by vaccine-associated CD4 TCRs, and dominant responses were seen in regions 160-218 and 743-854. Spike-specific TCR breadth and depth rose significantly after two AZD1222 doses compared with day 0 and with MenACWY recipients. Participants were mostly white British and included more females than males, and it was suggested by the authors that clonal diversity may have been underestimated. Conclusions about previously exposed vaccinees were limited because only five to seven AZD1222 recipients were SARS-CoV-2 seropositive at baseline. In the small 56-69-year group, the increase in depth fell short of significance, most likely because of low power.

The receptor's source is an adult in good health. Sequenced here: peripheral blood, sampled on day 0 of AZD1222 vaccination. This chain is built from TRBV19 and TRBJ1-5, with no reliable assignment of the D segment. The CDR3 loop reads CASSRRRTDSNQPQHF. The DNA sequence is TGTGCCAGTAGTCGGCGCAGGACGGATAGCAATCAGCCCCAGCATTTT.